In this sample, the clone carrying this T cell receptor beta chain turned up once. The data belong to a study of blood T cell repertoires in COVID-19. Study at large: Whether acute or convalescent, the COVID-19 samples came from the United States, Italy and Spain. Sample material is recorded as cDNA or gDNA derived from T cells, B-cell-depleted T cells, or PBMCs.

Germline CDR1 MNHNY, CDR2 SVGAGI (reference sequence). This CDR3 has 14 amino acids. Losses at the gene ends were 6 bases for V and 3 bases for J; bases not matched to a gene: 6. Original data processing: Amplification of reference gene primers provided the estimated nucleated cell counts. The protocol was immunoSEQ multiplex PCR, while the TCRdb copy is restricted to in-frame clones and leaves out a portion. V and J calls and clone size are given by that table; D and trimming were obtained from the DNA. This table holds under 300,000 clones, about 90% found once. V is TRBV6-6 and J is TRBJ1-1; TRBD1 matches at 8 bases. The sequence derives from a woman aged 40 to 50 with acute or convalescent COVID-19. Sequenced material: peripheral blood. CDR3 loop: CASRRRGRDTEAFF. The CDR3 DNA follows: TGTGCCAGCAGACGCAGGGGGCGGGACACTGAAGCTTTCTTT.